Listed below are T cell receptor beta chains from one sample, sequenced in a study of blood T cells in healthy people across ages. From the 5' RACE reads, TCRdb called clonotypes with MiXCR, one entry per CDR3 protein. The sample shows 550,000 to 700,000 distinct CDR3 sequences, 25% to 30% of them seen only once. The sequenced sample was blood. These receptors originate from a woman in her seventies in good health. Each CDR3 is given with its conserved first and last residue. Each record gives: V gene, J gene, clone size, CDR3 length, D gene, CDR3 DNA, CDR3 protein. D genes are given only for firm matches. Size values are once, few and many counts, or a class for expanded clones, and some rows have none.

V gene: TRBV12-3/TRBV12-4
J gene: TRBJ1-2
clone size: NA
CDR3 length: 12
D gene: TRBD1
CDR3 DNA: TGTGCCAGCAACCAGGGGGTTACTGGCTACACCTTC
CDR3 protein: CASNQGVTGYTF

V gene: TRBV20-1
J gene: TRBJ2-5
clone size: once
CDR3 length: 15
D gene: NA
CDR3 DNA: TGCAGTGCTAGTAAAGTCCGGGATGGGTCCTACGAGCAGCACTTC
CDR3 protein: CSASKVRDGSYEQHF

V gene: TRBV6-6
J gene: TRBJ2-7
clone size: few
CDR3 length: 16
D gene: NA
CDR3 DNA: TGTGCCAGCAGTTACTCGATGGGTGAGCAGACCTACGAGCAGTACTTC
CDR3 protein: CASSYSMGEQTYEQYF

V gene: TRBV7-2
J gene: TRBJ2-7
clone size: NA
CDR3 length: 13
D gene: NA
CDR3 DNA: TGTGCCAGCAGCTCCCTAAGCTCCTACGAGCAGTACTTC
CDR3 protein: CASSSLSSYEQYF

V gene: TRBV20-1
J gene: TRBJ2-7
clone size: NA
CDR3 length: 15
D gene: TRBD2
CDR3 DNA: TGCAGTGCTAGAGATCCAGGGACTAGCGGTCACGAGCAGTACTTC
CDR3 protein: CSARDPGTSGHEQYF

V gene: TRBV9
J gene: TRBJ2-1
clone size: NA
CDR3 length: 17
D gene: TRBD2
CDR3 DNA: TGTGCCAGCAGCGTAGGTCCTTCGACTAGCGGGTACAATGAGCAGTTCTTC
CDR3 protein: CASSVGPSTSGYNEQFF

V gene: TRBV20-1
J gene: TRBJ1-2
clone size: NA
CDR3 length: 13
D gene: TRBD1
CDR3 DNA: TGCAGTGCTAGTGAGGACAGGAGGTATGGCTACACCTTC
CDR3 protein: CSASEDRRYGYTF

V gene: TRBV7-2
J gene: TRBJ2-3
clone size: NA
CDR3 length: 15
D gene: NA
CDR3 DNA: TGTGCCAGCAGCTTAACAGGACAGAAGTCAGATACGCAGTATTTT
CDR3 protein: CASSLTGQKSDTQYF

V gene: TRBV5-4
J gene: TRBJ2-7
clone size: NA
CDR3 length: 15
D gene: NA
CDR3 DNA: TGTGCCAGCAGCTTGGACGTTGGATCAACCTACGAGCAGTACTTC
CDR3 protein: CASSLDVGSTYEQYF

V gene: TRBV4-1
J gene: TRBJ1-2
clone size: few
CDR3 length: 18
D gene: NA
CDR3 DNA: TGCGCCAGCAGCCAAGCTGACACCTTTACCCGTCAAAACTATGGCTACACCTTC
CDR3 protein: CASSQADTFTRQNYGYTF

V gene: TRBV2
J gene: TRBJ2-2
clone size: NA
CDR3 length: 15
D gene: NA
CDR3 DNA: TGTGCCAGCAGTGTATCGACAGTCTACACCGGGGAGCTGTTTTTT
CDR3 protein: CASSVSTVYTGELFF

V gene: TRBV18
J gene: TRBJ1-6
clone size: NA
CDR3 length: 15
D gene: NA
CDR3 DNA: TGTGCCAGCTCACCTACCGGGACAAGGGATACACCCCTCCACTTT
CDR3 protein: CASSPTGTRDTPLHF

V gene: TRBV20-1
J gene: TRBJ1-2
clone size: NA
CDR3 length: 15
D gene: NA
CDR3 DNA: TGCAGTGCTAGAGATCGTGGGGCTAGGAGGTATGGCTACACCTTC
CDR3 protein: CSARDRGARRYGYTF

V gene: TRBV3-1
J gene: TRBJ1-2
clone size: few
CDR3 length: 14
D gene: NA
CDR3 DNA: TGTGCCAGCAGCCAAAGAGAGGTTTCCTATGGCTACACCTTC
CDR3 protein: CASSQREVSYGYTF

V gene: TRBV29-1
J gene: TRBJ1-1
clone size: NA
CDR3 length: 12
D gene: TRBD1
CDR3 DNA: TGCAGCGTTCGGACAGGATTCACTGAAGCTTTCTTT
CDR3 protein: CSVRTGFTEAFF

V gene: TRBV18
J gene: TRBJ2-5
clone size: few
CDR3 length: 13
D gene: NA
CDR3 DNA: TGTGCCAGCTCCCCCGGGACAAAAGAGACCCAGTACTTC
CDR3 protein: CASSPGTKETQYF